This T cell receptor beta chain is drawn from a study of cytomegalovirus exposure and HLA in healthy donors. In regard to this clone: Its antigen is still unknown.

The PCR was carried out with 60 Vbeta primers and 13 Jbeta primers. Generated by immunoSEQ multiplex PCR, the TCRdb table keeps only in-frame clones and is missing some. The top ten hold approximately 10% of the sample, which has about 130,000 clones, roughly 80% seen once. Notes on the study in general: Among immune exposure information, only CMV serostatus was available.

CDR1 LNHDA and CDR2 SQIVND come from the germline V gene (reference sequence). There are 14 residues in the CDR3. Trimming shortened V by 6 bases and J by 7 bases, and 18 bases separated the two germline ends. The TCR originated in a man aged 25 to 45 in good health and CMV-seropositive. V is TRBV19 and J is TRBJ2-5; possibly TRBD2 for D (5 bases). Sequencing was performed on PBMCs. The CDR3 sequence: CASRPTKRAPTQYF. In nucleotides, the CDR3 is TGTGCCAGTAGGCCGACGAAGAGGGCCCCGACCCAGTACTTC.